This T cell receptor beta chain was sequenced for a study of regulatory T cells in long-lasting Graves disease. Stated time point: newly diagnosed GD, antithyroid drugs for less than 3 months. Construction of the TCR library relied on RNA isolated from PBMCs. In germline, CDR1 is MGHDK, CDR2 SYGVNS. V lost 10 bases and J lost 7; bases outside the gene matches: 8. The CDR3 totals 12 residues. Arm-PCR of CDR3 regions with iRepertoire HTBI primers generated TCR beta libraries. A single record per CDR3 protein comes from TCRdb applying MiXCR to the multiplex PCR reads. The sample holds approximately 400,000 distinct CDR3 sequences, around 14% seen once. This sample was also put to use in a study of T cells in Graves' hyperthyroidism and ophthalmopathy. This second study says: Diagnosing involved the use of clinical symptoms, serum thyroxine and TRAb, thyroid ultrasound and orbital computed tomography. Ophthalmopathy got predicted by the model a median roughly 6.4 months before its onset.

The chain combines TRBV25-1 with TRBJ1-1, with TRBD1 identical over 8 bases. The origin of this receptor is a woman aged 30 to 39 with Graves disease. The sequencing used peripheral blood mononuclear cells (PBMCs), collected at new diagnosis, from a patient treated with antithyroid drugs. DNA of the CDR3: TGTGCCACCGAGACAGGGGTGAGTGAAGCTTTCTTT. This codes for CATETGVSEAFF.